This T cell receptor (beta chain) was found in a study of identical twins (TCRdb year 2016). Regarding the complete study: The study deep-sequenced TCR alpha and beta repertoires from monozygotic twins, unrelated adults of various ages and cord blood to test whether fetal clonotypes persist. To rule out contamination, replicate twin experiments were performed at different times with different library preparation protocols. Here is what the overall study found, with its caveats: Invariant T cells such as MAIT and iNKT could partly confound zero-insertion analyses, though diverse VJ usage argued against this for most clonotypes. Compared with coincidental sharing between unrelated individuals, an excess of low generation-probability sequences was observed among out-of-frame TCR alpha sequences shared between twins. Fewer insertions were carried by abundant cord blood beta clonotypes; a weaker similar trend was observed in young adult naive repertoires, while no such trend was observed in memory repertoires. Because the same donors could not be followed over many years, conclusions were based on cross-sectional statistical analysis. Recombination models systematically underestimated out-of-frame TCR alpha sharing in monozygotic twins but agreed with sharing between unrelated individuals. Excess twin sharing in beta out-of-frame sequences was weaker because fewer shared sequences lowered the signal-to-noise ratio.

Every donor was a healthy Caucasian. The twin cohort consisted of three pairs of female monozygotic twins, all aged roughly 18 to 29 years. Peripheral blood mononuclear cells were the source from which RNA for the TCR libraries was isolated. Regarding this clonotype: It has no known antigen specificity. No base qualities exist here, and no much larger clone lies one base off it.

The library was obtained by 5' RACE. The run used an Illumina HiSeq 2000. A universal primer binding site was added through template switching, and the final cDNA carried a unique molecular identifier so that TCR cDNA molecules could be counted accurately. Specific primers in the conserved constant-segment region were used to synthesize first-strand cDNA for TCR alpha and beta chains. To control for contamination, every cDNA library carried two barcodes: a SMART-Mk sample barcode plus Illumina barcodes. Two successive PCR steps introduced TruSeq adapter sequences along with Illumina sample barcodes. TCR alpha and beta cDNA libraries were sequenced on the Illumina HiSeq platform with custom primers. On the study's bioinformatics: Unique molecular identifiers were extracted from raw reads with MiGEC, and CDR3 positions were determined with MiXCR. Recombination models were inferred per individual with the repgenHMM and IGoR tools using an EM algorithm. The tcR package in R was used for shared clonotype analysis, with sharing normalized by the product of cloneset sizes. To study raw recombination without the effects of thymic and clonal selection, out-of-frame nonproductive sequences were analyzed. The public reads were quality trimmed at Q25 with fastp and then assembled into clones with MiXCR by TCRdb, keeping productive beta chains. Rows with a matching CDR3 protein are joined into one entry that keeps the most common DNA and genes. These V and J calls are TCRdb output, not the study's own analysis. The sample table holds some 560,000 distinct CDR3 sequences, of which more than 9% were seen once. Together, the top ten hold 2.5% to 3.5% of the sample.

Another study also made use of these data, one on yellow fever vaccine responses in identical twins. The second source states: According to the authors, in identical twins the way T cells responded to vaccination appeared partly convergent and partly personalized. The study precisely tracked vaccine-responding T cell clones in identical twins.

This TCR was recovered from a young woman in good health. The specimen was PBMCs.

The CDR3 amino acid sequence is: CASSTRLPYEQYF. The DNA reads TGTGCCAGCAGCACCAGGTTACCCTACGAGCAGTACTTC. The chain was built from TRBV5-6 and TRBJ2-7, with no D gene named confidently. Via the germline V gene, CDR1 is SGHDT and CDR2 YYEEEE. From the cysteine through the phenylalanine, the CDR3 covers 13 amino acids. Just the 39-base CDR3 DNA is kept, in frame starting at base 1. The V end loses 4 bases and the J end loses 2 bases, and a stretch of 10 bases separates them.